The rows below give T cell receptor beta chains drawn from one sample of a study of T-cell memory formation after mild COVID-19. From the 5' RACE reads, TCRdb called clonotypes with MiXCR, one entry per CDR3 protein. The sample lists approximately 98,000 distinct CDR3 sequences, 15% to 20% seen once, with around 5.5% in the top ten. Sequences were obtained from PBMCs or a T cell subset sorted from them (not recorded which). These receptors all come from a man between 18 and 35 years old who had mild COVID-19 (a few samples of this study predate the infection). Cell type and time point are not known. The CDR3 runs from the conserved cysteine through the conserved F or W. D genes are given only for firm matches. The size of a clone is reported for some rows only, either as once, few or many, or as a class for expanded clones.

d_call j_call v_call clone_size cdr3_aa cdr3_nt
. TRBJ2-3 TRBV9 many CASSVTRGGDTQYF TGTGCCAGCAGCGTAACCCGGGGCGGGGATACGCAGTATTTT
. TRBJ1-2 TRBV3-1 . CASSQDTLRPHYGYTF TGTGCCAGCAGCCAAGATACTTTGAGGCCACACTATGGCTACACCTTC
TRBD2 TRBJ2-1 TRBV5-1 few CASSSRYLAGGPGEQFF TGCGCCAGCAGCTCCCGGTACCTAGCGGGGGGGCCGGGTGAGCAGTTCTTC
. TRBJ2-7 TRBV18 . CASSSGGGYEQYF TGTGCCAGCTCATCGGGCGGAGGCTACGAGCAGTACTTC
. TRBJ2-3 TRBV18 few CASSPGGSDTQYF TGTGCCAGCTCACCAGGGGGATCAGATACGCAGTATTTT
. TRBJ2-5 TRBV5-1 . CASSLADGEETQYF TGCGCCAGCAGCTTGGCGGACGGAGAAGAGACCCAGTACTTC
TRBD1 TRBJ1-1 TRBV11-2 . CASSPDRVQAFF TGTGCCAGCAGCCCAGACAGGGTACAAGCTTTCTTT
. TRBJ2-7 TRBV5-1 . CASSHLRARPPTYEQYF TGCGCCAGCAGTCATCTCCGCGCCCGACCCCCCACCTACGAGCAGTACTTC
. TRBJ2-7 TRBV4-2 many CASSQDLQSRTYEQYF TGTGCCAGCAGCCAAGATCTTCAGTCTAGGACCTACGAGCAGTACTTC
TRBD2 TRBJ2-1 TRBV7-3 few CASSSGGGYDEQFF TGTGCCAGCAGCTCAGGCGGGGGGTACGATGAGCAGTTCTTC
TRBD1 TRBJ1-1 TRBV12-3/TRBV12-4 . CASSQRTGHTEAFF TGTGCCAGCAGTCAAAGGACAGGGCACACTGAAGCTTTCTTT
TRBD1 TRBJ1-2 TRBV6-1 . CASHSWQGDGYTF TGTGCCAGCCACTCCTGGCAGGGGGATGGCTACACCTTC
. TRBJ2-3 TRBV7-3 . CASSFAGLGTDTQYF TGTGCCAGCAGCTTCGCGGGACTCGGGACAGATACGCAGTATTTT
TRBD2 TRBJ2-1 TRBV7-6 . CASTPGGSGARNEQFF TGTGCCAGCACCCCGGGGGGTAGCGGGGCTCGGAATGAGCAGTTCTTC
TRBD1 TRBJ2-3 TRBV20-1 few CSAHFAGGATDTQYF TGCAGTGCCCACTTTGCAGGGGGCGCTACAGATACGCAGTATTTT
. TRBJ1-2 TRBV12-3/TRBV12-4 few CASSRQRGAGYGYTF TGTGCCAGCAGCCGCCAGAGGGGGGCGGGCTATGGCTACACCTTC
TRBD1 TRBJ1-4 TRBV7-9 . CASSSRTGWEKLFF TGTGCCAGCAGCTCGCGGACAGGTTGGGAAAAACTGTTTTTT
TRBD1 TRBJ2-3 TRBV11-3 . CASSLGRGNARQYF TGTGCCAGCAGCTTAGGCAGGGGGAACGCCCGGCAGTATTTT
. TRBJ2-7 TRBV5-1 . CASSATTDKQYF TGCGCCAGCAGCGCTACGACAGACAAGCAGTACTTC
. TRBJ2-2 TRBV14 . CASSPRLRRELFF TGTGCCAGCAGCCCAAGGTTGCGGAGGGAGCTGTTTTTT
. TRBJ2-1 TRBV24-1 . CATSDARLREQFF TGTGCCACCAGTGATGCTAGGTTACGTGAGCAGTTCTTC
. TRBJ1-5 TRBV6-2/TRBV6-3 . CASSYLGRDNQPQHF TGTGCCAGCAGTTACCTCGGCAGGGACAATCAGCCCCAGCATTTT
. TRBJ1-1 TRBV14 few CASSQETRAFF TGTGCCAGCAGCCAAGAAACCCGAGCTTTCTTT
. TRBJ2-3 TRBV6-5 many CASSWDNTDTQYF TGTGCCAGCAGTTGGGACAACACAGATACGCAGTATTTT
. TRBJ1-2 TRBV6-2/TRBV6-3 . CATEQGYGYTF TGTGCCACCGAACAGGGTTACGGCTACACCTTC
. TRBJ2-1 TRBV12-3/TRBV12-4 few CASSFLYRGKQFF TGTGCCAGCAGTTTTCTTTATCGAGGGAAGCAGTTCTTC
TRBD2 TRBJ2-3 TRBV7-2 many CASSTRLAGEPTDTQYF TGTGCCAGCAGCACGAGACTAGCGGGGGAACCCACAGATACGCAGTATTTT
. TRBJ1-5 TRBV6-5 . CASSYQGRDQPQHF TGTGCCAGCAGTTACCAGGGGCGAGATCAGCCCCAGCATTTT
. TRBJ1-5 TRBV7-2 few CASSPDRYNQPQHF TGTGCCAGCAGCCCCGACAGGTACAATCAGCCCCAGCATTTT
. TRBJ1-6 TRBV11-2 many CASSLGWFGDSPLHF TGTGCCAGCAGCTTAGGGTGGTTCGGTGATTCACCCCTCCACTTT
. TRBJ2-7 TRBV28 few CASRLYHEQYF TGTGCCAGCAGACTCTACCACGAGCAGTACTTC
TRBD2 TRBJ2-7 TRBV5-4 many CASSSLAGNYEQYF TGTGCCAGCAGCTCACTAGCGGGGAACTACGAGCAGTACTTC
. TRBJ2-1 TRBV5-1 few CASSLTRDNEQFF TGCGCCAGCAGCTTAACTAGAGACAATGAGCAGTTCTTC
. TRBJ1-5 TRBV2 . CASSKGDQPQHF TGTGCCAGCAGTAAGGGGGATCAGCCCCAGCATTTT
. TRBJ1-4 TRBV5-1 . CASSLVPGPTNEKLFF TGCGCCAGCAGCTTGGTTCCGGGGCCAACTAATGAAAAACTGTTTTTT
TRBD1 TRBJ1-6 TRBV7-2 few CASSLQGAHNSPLHF TGTGCCAGCAGCTTACAGGGGGCGCATAATTCACCCCTCCACTTT
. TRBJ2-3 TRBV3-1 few CASSHTSNTDTQYF TGTGCCAGCAGCCATACTAGCAACACAGATACGCAGTATTTT
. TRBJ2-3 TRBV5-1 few CASRNQATTDTQYF TGCGCCAGCAGAAACCAGGCTACCACAGATACGCAGTATTTT
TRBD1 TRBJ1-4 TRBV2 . CASSEGSGTGGF TGTGCCAGCAGTGAAGGATCTGGGACAGGGGGCTTT
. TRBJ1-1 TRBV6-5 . CASSYRTSTEAFF TGTGCCAGCAGTTACCGGACCAGCACTGAAGCTTTCTTT
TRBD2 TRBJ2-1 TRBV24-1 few CATSDATSGATEQFF TGTGCCACCAGTGATGCGACTAGCGGGGCCACTGAGCAGTTCTTC
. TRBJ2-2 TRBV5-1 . CASNIGPSNTGELFF TGCGCCAGCAACATCGGGCCGTCGAACACCGGGGAGCTGTTTTTT
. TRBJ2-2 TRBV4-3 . CASSQEKLVALNTGELFF TGCGCCAGCAGCCAAGAAAAGTTAGTAGCCCTAAACACCGGGGAGCTGTTTTTT